Sequencing of this T cell receptor (beta chain) was carried out in a study of blood T cell repertoires in COVID-19. Study in general: Sites across the United States, Italy and Spain contributed samples from acute and convalescent COVID-19.

Germline V gene data show CDR1 as MNHEY and CDR2 as SVGAGI. Unmatched junction bases numbered 12, after V lost 6 bases and J lost 7 bases. The CDR3 loop spans 15 amino acids. Sequencing used immunoSEQ multiplex PCR; TCRdb keeps in-frame clones, though not all of them. In the table there are roughly 41,000 clones, roughly nine tenths of which are singletons. Adults between about 18 and 95 years of age took part from about two dozen US areas. Cohort assignment relied on participant-reported clinical history. Either two negative PCRs, clearance, or symptom resolution qualified Cohort 3 donors as recovered.

The sequenced sample was PBMCs or T cells enriched from blood (not recorded which). The chain employs TRBV6-5 and TRBJ1-2; the match to TRBD1 covers 9 bases. This clonotype originated in a woman in her forties or fifties who had recovered from COVID-19. The CDR3 DNA sequence: TGTGCCAGCAGACAAAACAGGGGGCTCTCGAGTGGCTACACCTTC. This sequence encodes CASRQNRGLSSGYTF.